Shown below are 15 T cell receptor beta chains from a single sample sequenced in a study of blood T cell repertoires in COVID-19. The repertoire was sequenced with immunoSEQ multiplex PCR; TCRdb's copy has only in-frame clones and lacks some. This table has some 150,000 clones, about 85% appearing once. The sequencing input was PBMCs or T cells enriched from blood (not recorded which). Every receptor here comes from a woman in her forties who had recovered from COVID-19.

The chain combines TRBV7-3 with TRBJ1-2, with TRBD1 matching over 7 bases. The CDR3 has 15 residues. V shed 5 bases and J 6 bases; nucleotides not matched to a gene: 12. The V gene's germline CDR1 is SGHTA and CDR2 FQGTGA. DNA for the CDR3: TGTGCCAGCAGCCCCCGGGCAGGGGGAAGCGATGGCTACACCTTC. Its protein is CASSPRAGGSDGYTF.

This clone was recorded once. The genes are TRBV7-9 and TRBJ1-2; TRBD1 might be the D (5 bases). In germline, CDR1 is SEHNR, CDR2 FQNEAQ (reference sequence). The CDR3 loop spans 15 amino acids. Trimming cost V 7 bases and J 4 bases, with 19 bases left between them. Written as DNA, the CDR3 is TGTGCCAGCAACCGGGGGGTAGATTTCCCCTATGGCTACACCTTC. Translated: CASNRGVDFPYGYTF.

The rearrangement joins TRBV5-1 to TRBJ2-5; D is possibly TRBD1 (5 bases). Germline lookup yields CDR1 SGHRS and CDR2 YFSETQ. CDR3 length equals 14 residues. The V and J ends lost 2 bases and 1 base respectively, with 9 bases between them. CDR3 nucleotide sequence: TGCGCCAGCAGCTTAGGGGTGATCCAAGAGACCCAGTACTTC. Translation: CASSLGVIQETQYF.

This chain joins TRBV4-1 and TRBJ2-3; 12 nucleotides line up with TRBD2. The CDR3 contains 15 residues. The trim removed 4 bases at V and 4 bases at J, leaving 3 bases unmatched. Germline assignment: CDR1 MGHRA and CDR2 YSYEKL. CDR3: CASSRTSGEADTQYF. CDR3 sequence (DNA): TGCGCCAGCAGCCGGACTAGCGGGGAGGCAGATACGCAGTATTTT.

This clone was found a few times. This chain connects TRBV2 to TRBJ1-5; the D gene is possibly TRBD1 (6 bases). Germline V gene sequence: CDR1 SNHLY, CDR2 FYNNEI. With 6 bases removed from V and 2 bases from J, the gap between germline ends came to 14 bases. The CDR3 has 15 amino acids. The CDR3 bases are TGTGCCAGCAGGCCCACGGACAGCCGCAATCAGCCCCAGCATTTT. The encoded protein is CASRPTDSRNQPQHF. Variable domain in full (rest from reference TRBV2 and TRBJ1-5): EPEVTQTPSHQVTQMGQEVILRCVPISNHLYFYWYRQILGQKVEFLVSFYNNEISEKSEIFDDQFSVERPDGSNFTLKIRSTKLEDSAMYFCASRPTDSRNQPQHFGDGTRLSIL.

The chain combines TRBV4-1 with TRBJ2-1; tentative D call: TRBD2 (6 bases). Per the germline V gene, CDR1 is MGHRA and CDR2 is YSYEKL. This CDR3 is built from 15 residues. V shed 3 bases and J shed 3 bases, with 12 bases lying between them. CDR3 nucleotides: TGCGCCAGCAGCCATGAGTGGGGGGTCTACAATGAGCAGTTCTTC. It is translated as CASSHEWGVYNEQFF.

Concerning this clone itself: One junction end disagrees with the germline gene, perhaps due to a read error. The gene calls are TRBV7-8 and TRBJ2-1; 8 bases align to TRBD2. Germline CDR1 SGHVS, CDR2 FQNEAQ. The CDR3 totals 19 residues. The CDR3 DNA follows: TGTGCCAGCAGTTTAGTGGCGAGGGGTCGGGAGGGTTCAGGCAATGAGCAGTTCTTC. The encoded protein is CASSLVARGREGSGNEQFF.

The chain couples TRBV12-3 or TRBV12-4 to TRBJ2-1; D is possibly TRBD2 (6 bases). V gave up 5 bases and J gave up 4 bases, with 9 bases separating them. The CDR3 covers 13 residues. The CDR3 coding sequence is TGTGCCAGCAGTCGACTAGAGTACAATGAGCAGTTCTTC. Translated, it gives CASSRLEYNEQFF.

The chain links TRBV11-2 to TRBJ2-2; 13 bases align to TRBD2. After removal of 3 bases from V and 3 bases from J, the junction contained 7 bases not matched to a gene. The length of the CDR3 is 18 residues. The V gene's germline CDR1 is SGHAT and CDR2 FQNNGV. The chain's CDR3 is CASSLGLAGRGDTGELFF. The CDR3 coding sequence is TGTGCCAGCAGCTTGGGACTAGCGGGACGGGGGGACACCGGGGAGCTGTTTTTT. The whole variable domain, remainder taken from reference TRBV11-2 and TRBJ2-2, is EAGVAQSPRYKIIEKRQSVAFWCNPISGHATLYWYQQILGQGPKLLIQFQNNGVVDDSQLPKDRFSAERLKGVDSTLKIQPAKLEDSAVYLCASSLGLAGRGDTGELFFGEGSRLTVL.

The chain carries TRBV5-8 and TRBJ2-3; D gene uncertain. V gave up 4 bases and J gave up 3 bases, with 12 bases separating them. The CDR3 runs 14 residues. Germline CDR1 reads SGHTS; CDR2 reads YDEGEE. For the CDR3, the DNA is TGTGCCAGCAGCGTAGAGTCTAGGACAGATACGCAGTATTTT. Its translation is CASSVESRTDTQYF.

V gene TRBV29-1 combines with J gene TRBJ1-4; D remains unclear. The length of the CDR3 is 14 residues. Trimming took 4 bases from V and 7 from J, leaving 16 bases between them. CDR1 and CDR2 (germline): SQVTM, ANQGSEA. The CDR3 sequence: CSVGFSGSGEKLFF. DNA for the CDR3: TGCAGCGTTGGGTTCTCGGGTTCTGGTGAAAAACTGTTTTTT.

The table lists this clone with a few counts. The chain has TRBV6-4 and TRBJ2-3; D may be TRBD2 (6 bases). V was cut by 3 bases and J by 6 bases, with 10 bases left in between. This CDR3 spans 13 amino acids. Per germline, CDR1 MRHNA and CDR2 SNTAGT. The CDR3 here is CASSEGEEDTQYF. In nucleotides, the CDR3 is TGTGCCAGCAGTGAAGGGGAGGAGGATACGCAGTATTTT.

V and J are TRBV4-2 and TRBJ2-6; 9 bases match TRBD2. Germline V CDR1 and CDR2: LGHNA, YNFKEQ. This CDR3 region has 17 residues. Trimming removed 0 bases from V and 2 bases from J; junction bases left unmatched: 2. In DNA form, the CDR3 reads TGTGCCAGCAGCCAAGATCCTAGCGGGGCTGGGGCCAACGTCCTGACTTTC. It codes for CASSQDPSGAGANVLTF.

The chain links TRBV10-3 to TRBJ1-2; no clear D gene. Germline CDR1 is ENHRY and CDR2 is SYGVKD. The CDR3 sequence is 12 residues long. The V end lost 0 bases, the J end lost 4 bases, and 3 bases lay between the germline ends. The CDR3 sequence is CAISESAYGYTF. The CDR3 DNA reads as TGTGCCATCAGTGAGTCGGCCTATGGCTACACCTTC.

The chain's CDR3 is CASSTILRQGLYYGYTF. CDR3 coding DNA: TGTGCCAGTAGTACTATCCTCCGACAGGGTCTATATTATGGCTACACCTTC. The chain recombines TRBV19 with TRBJ1-2; TRBD1 aligns across 7 bases. This CDR3 contains 17 residues. Per the germline V gene, CDR1 is LNHDA and CDR2 is SQIVND (reference sequence). V was pared by 4 bases and J by 5 bases, with 16 bases of the junction left unmatched.